One and the same sample provided the 13 T cell receptor beta chains below, sequenced in a study of blood T cell repertoires in COVID-19. Only in-frame clones appear in the TCRdb table, and some are missing; sequencing was by immunoSEQ multiplex PCR. Among around 260,000 clones, 80% to 90% were seen once, and the ten largest hold approximately 1.5%. Specimen: peripheral blood. The receptors stem from a woman aged 40 to 50 who had recovered from COVID-19.

The V and J genes are TRBV6-6 and TRBJ1-1, with D possibly TRBD1 on 6 matching bases. With 10 bases removed from V and 0 bases from J, the gap between germline ends came to 15 bases. This CDR3 comprises 14 residues. Germline V lookup: CDR1 MNHNY, CDR2 SVGAGI (reference sequence). CDR3 sequence: CATYDTGMNTEAFF. CDR3 DNA: TGTGCCACATATGATACAGGGATGAACACTGAAGCTTTCTTT.

V gene TRBV5-4 combines with J gene TRBJ2-3; tentatively, D is TRBD1 (6 bases). Germline-derived CDR1 and CDR2 are SGHNT and YYREEE (reference sequence). This CDR3 spans 13 amino acids. With 4 bases removed from V and 5 bases from J, the gap between germline ends came to 11 bases. The CDR3 DNA follows: TGTGCCAGCAGCACAACAGGGTTAGATACGCAGTATTTT. Its protein product is CASSTTGLDTQYF. The entire variable domain, with the rest obtained from reference TRBV5-4 and TRBJ2-3, is as follows: ETGVTQSPTHLIKTRGQQVTLRCSSQSGHNTVSWYQQALGQGPQFIFQYYREEENGRGNFPPRFSGLQFPNYSSELNVNALELDDSALYLCASSTTGLDTQYFGPGTRLTVL.

J is TRBJ1-1 and V is TRBV3-1 (or the pseudogene TRBV3-2); 7 bases are a match to TRBD1. Germline V gene sequence: CDR1 LGHDT, CDR2 YNNKEL (reference sequence). CDR3 length: 13 residues. V was pared by 1 base and J by 8 bases, with 4 bases of the junction left unmatched. The CDR3 protein is CASSQVGGSEAFF. The CDR3 region has the DNA TGTGCCAGCAGCCAAGTAGGGGGCTCCGAAGCTTTCTTT.

The V gene is TRBV20-1, the J gene TRBJ1-1; 8 bases line up with TRBD1. Germline CDR1 reads DFQATT; CDR2 reads SNEGSKA (reference sequence). V was clipped by 7 bases and J by 8 bases; unmatched bases: 6. The CDR3 contains 11 residues. Here the CDR3 reads CSGIRGQEAFF. In DNA, the CDR3 is TGCAGTGGGATCAGGGGGCAAGAAGCTTTCTTT.

The chain combines TRBV3-1 (or the pseudogene TRBV3-2) with TRBJ1-2, with D maybe TRBD1 (5 bases). The V gene lost 5 bases and the J gene lost 1 base, with 14 bases spanning the gap. The germline gives CDR1 LGHDT, CDR2 YNNKEL (reference sequence). This CDR3 spans 15 amino acids. The CDR3 spells CASSFWGDGNYGYTF. The CDR3 bases are TGTGCCAGCAGCTTCTGGGGGGATGGTAACTATGGCTACACCTTC.

This chain connects TRBV25-1 to TRBJ2-1; 9 bases agree with TRBD2. After removal of 0 bases from V and 5 bases from J, the junction contained 5 bases not matched to a gene. Germline values: CDR1 MGHDK, CDR2 SYGVNS. The CDR3 spans 16 residues. CDR3: CASSEYAGGPDNEQFF. CDR3 in DNA: TGTGCCAGCAGTGAATATGCGGGGGGGCCCGACAATGAGCAGTTCTTC.

The chain has TRBV6-2 or TRBV6-3 and TRBJ1-1; the D gene is possibly TRBD1 (5 bases). The V and J ends lost 2 bases and 5 bases respectively, with 9 bases between them. There are 13 residues in the CDR3. The germline V gene has CDR1 MNHEY and CDR2 SVGEGT. This chain's CDR3 is CASSYQGSTEAFF. CDR3 DNA sequence: TGTGCCAGCAGTTACCAGGGTTCGACTGAAGCTTTCTTT.

The table lists this clone with a count of one. The identical CDR3 is also encoded by other nucleotide sequences in the sample. V and J are TRBV6-1 and TRBJ1-1, with D possibly matching TRBD1 (5 bases). There are 14 residues in the CDR3. Germline CDR1 is MNHNS and CDR2 is SASEGT. Deletions cut 1 base from V and 0 bases from J, with 6 bases between. For the CDR3, the DNA is TGTGCCAGCAGTGAAGGGACACTGAACACTGAAGCTTTCTTT. Translated, it gives CASSEGTLNTEAFF.

The V gene is TRBV5-5, the J gene TRBJ1-1; D not certain. V was clipped by 4 bases and J by 4 bases, with 14 bases between them. Germline V gene data show CDR1 as SGHKS and CDR2 as YYEKEE (reference sequence). The CDR3 consists of 14 residues. This CDR3 reads CASSRIGLGTEAFF. In DNA form, the CDR3 reads TGTGCCAGCAGCCGAATCGGGTTAGGCACTGAAGCTTTCTTT. Full variable domain (rest looked up from reference TRBV5-5 and TRBJ1-1): DAGVTQSPTHLIKTRGQQVTLRCSPISGHKSVSWYQQVLGQGPQFIFQYYEKEERGRGNFPDRFSARQFPNYSSELNVNALLLGDSALYLCASSRIGLGTEAFFGQGTRLTVV.

The gene calls are TRBV7-9 and TRBJ2-7, with D possibly matching TRBD2 (6 bases). CDR1 and CDR2 (germline): SEHNR, FQNEAQ (reference sequence). The CDR3 covers 13 residues. Trimming cost V 3 bases and J 5 bases, with 11 bases left between them. This chain's CDR3 is CASSFQGGDEQYF. As DNA, the CDR3 is TGTGCCAGCAGCTTCCAGGGCGGGGACGAGCAGTACTTC.

This chain joins TRBV3-1 (or the pseudogene TRBV3-2) and TRBJ2-5, with 7 bases matching TRBD2. The CDR3 runs to 14 residues. CDR1 and CDR2 (germline): LGHDT, YNNKEL (reference sequence). Trimming took 4 bases from V and 9 from J; bases not matched to a gene: 11. The CDR3 DNA follows: TGTGCCAGCAGCCGGAGGGAGGGAGGGGAGGCCCAGTACTTC. Protein sequence: CASSRREGGEAQYF.

The V call is TRBV6-5, the J call TRBJ2-5, with 7 bases lining up with TRBD1. CDR1 and CDR2 (germline): MNHEY, SVGAGI. The CDR3 is made up of 14 amino acids. With V trimmed by 2 bases and J by 5 bases, 5 bases remained unmatched. CDR3: CASSYGARGETQYF. For the CDR3, the DNA is TGTGCCAGCAGTTACGGGGCCAGGGGGGAGACCCAGTACTTC.

The rearrangement joins TRBV9 to TRBJ2-7, with D tentatively TRBD1 (6 bases). The ends were cut back, 4 bases at V and 3 bases at J, with 14 bases in the middle. The CDR3 is made up of 14 amino acids. Germline lookup yields CDR1 SGDLS and CDR2 YYNGEE. The CDR3, as DNA: TGTGCCAGCAGCTTGCGACAGGAGAGCTACGAGCAGTACTTC. Its protein product is CASSLRQESYEQYF.